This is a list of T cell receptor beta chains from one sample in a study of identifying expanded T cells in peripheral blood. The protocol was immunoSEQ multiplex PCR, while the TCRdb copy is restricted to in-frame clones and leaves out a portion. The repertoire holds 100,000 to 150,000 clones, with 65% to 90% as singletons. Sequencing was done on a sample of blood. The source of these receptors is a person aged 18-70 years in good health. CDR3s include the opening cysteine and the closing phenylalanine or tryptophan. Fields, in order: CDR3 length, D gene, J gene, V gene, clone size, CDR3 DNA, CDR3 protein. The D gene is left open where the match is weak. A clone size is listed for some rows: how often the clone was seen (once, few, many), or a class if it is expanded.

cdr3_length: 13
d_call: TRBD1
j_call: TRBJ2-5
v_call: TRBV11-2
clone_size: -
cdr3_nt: TGTGCCAGCAGTTACGGACAGGGAGAGACCCAGTACTTC
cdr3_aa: CASSYGQGETQYF

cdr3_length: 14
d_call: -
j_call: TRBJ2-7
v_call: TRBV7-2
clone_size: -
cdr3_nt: TGTGCCAGCAGCTTACAGCGGAGCTCCTACGAGCAGTACTTC
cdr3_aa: CASSLQRSSYEQYF

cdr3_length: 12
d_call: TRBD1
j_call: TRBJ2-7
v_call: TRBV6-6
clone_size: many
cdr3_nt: TGTGCCACCCAGGGGGATGGCGACGAGCAGTACTTC
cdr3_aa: CATQGDGDEQYF

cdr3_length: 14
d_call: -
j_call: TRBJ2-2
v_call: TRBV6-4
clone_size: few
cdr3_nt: TGTGCCAGCAGACCTGAATGGGGCACCGGGGAGCTGTTTTTT
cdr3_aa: CASRPEWGTGELFF

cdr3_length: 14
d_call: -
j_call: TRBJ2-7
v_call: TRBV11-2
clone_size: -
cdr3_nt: TGTGCCAGCAGCTTAGATCACCAGACCTACGAGCAGTACTTC
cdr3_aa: CASSLDHQTYEQYF

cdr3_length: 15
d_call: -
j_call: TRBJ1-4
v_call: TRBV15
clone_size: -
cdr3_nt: TGTGCCACCAGCAGAGATAAGGGCTGGGGTGAAAAACTGTTTTTT
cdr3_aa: CATSRDKGWGEKLFF

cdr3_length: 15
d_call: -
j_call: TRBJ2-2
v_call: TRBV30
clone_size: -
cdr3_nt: TGTGCCTGGAGTGCGGTGCAGGGACTCACCGGGGAGCTGTTTTTT
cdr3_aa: CAWSAVQGLTGELFF

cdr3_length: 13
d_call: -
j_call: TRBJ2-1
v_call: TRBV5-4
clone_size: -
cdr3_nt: TGTGCCAGCAGCTTGGAGGAGGGAGGTGAGCAGTTCTTC
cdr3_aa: CASSLEEGGEQFF

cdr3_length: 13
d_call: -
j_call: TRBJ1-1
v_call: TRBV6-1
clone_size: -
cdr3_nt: TGTGCCAGCAGTTATGGGGGTTCCACGGATGCTTTCTTT
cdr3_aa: CASSYGGSTDAFF

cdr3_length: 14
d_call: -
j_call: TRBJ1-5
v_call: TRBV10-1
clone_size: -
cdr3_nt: TGCGCCAGCAGCGGGACAACCGGCAATCAGCCCCAGCATTTT
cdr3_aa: CASSGTTGNQPQHF

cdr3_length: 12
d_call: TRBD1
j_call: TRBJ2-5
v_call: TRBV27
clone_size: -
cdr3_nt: TGTGCCACCCAAGCAACGGACAGGGCCCGGTACTTC
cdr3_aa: CATQATDRARYF

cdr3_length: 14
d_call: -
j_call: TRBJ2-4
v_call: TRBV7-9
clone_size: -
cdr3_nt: TGTGCCAGCAGCTATGGGGGTTCCAAAAACATTCAGTACTTC
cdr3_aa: CASSYGGSKNIQYF

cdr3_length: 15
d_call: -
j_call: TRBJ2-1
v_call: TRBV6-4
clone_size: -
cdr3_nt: TGTGCCAGCAGTGCTACAGGGTTTTCCTACAATGAGCAGTTCTTC
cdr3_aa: CASSATGFSYNEQFF

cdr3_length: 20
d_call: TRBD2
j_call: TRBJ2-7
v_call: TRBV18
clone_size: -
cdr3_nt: TGTGCCAGCCGGAGGGGACCTACCGTTGGCCCGGGACTAGTGAGATACGAGCAGTACTTC
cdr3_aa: CASRRGPTVGPGLVRYEQYF

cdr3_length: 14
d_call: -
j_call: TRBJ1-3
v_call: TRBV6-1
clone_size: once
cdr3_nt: TGTGCCAGCAGTGAAAGGAGCTCTGGAAACACCATATATTTT
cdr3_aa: CASSERSSGNTIYF

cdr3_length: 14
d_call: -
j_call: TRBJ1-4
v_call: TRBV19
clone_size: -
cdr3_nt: TGTGCCAGTAGTCAGGACGGAGCTAGGGAAAAACTGTTTTTT
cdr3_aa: CASSQDGAREKLFF

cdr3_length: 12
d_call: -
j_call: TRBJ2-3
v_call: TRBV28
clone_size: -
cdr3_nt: TGTGCCAGCCGAACTTTATCGGATACGCAGTATTTT
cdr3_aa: CASRTLSDTQYF

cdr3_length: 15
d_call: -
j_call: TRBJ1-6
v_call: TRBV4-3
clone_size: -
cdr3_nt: TGCGCCAGCAGCCAAGATCGCGGTTATAATTCACCCCTCCACTTT
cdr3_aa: CASSQDRGYNSPLHF

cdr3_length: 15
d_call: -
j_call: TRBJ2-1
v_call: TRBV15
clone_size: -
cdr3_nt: TGTGCCACCAGCAGAGATCCCGCGGGTGGCGATGAGCAGTTCTTC
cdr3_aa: CATSRDPAGGDEQFF

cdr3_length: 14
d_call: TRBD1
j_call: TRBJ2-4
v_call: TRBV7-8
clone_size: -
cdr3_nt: TGTGCCAGCAGCGGGGGACAGGGACTTGACATTCAGTACTTC
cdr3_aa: CASSGGQGLDIQYF

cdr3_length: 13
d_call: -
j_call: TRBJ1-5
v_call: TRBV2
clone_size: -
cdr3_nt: TGTGCCAGCGTCGTGGGGGAGGATCAGCCCCAGCATTTT
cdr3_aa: CASVVGEDQPQHF

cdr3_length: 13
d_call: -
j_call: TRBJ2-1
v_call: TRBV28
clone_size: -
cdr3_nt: TGTGCCAGCAGTCTACAGGGCCGGGGTGAGCAGTTCTTC
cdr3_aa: CASSLQGRGEQFF

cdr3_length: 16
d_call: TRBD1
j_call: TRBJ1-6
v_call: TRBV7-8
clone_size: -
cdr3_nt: TGTGCCAGCAGCTTAGGGGGACAGGGGGAATGGGAACCCCTCCACTTT
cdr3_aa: CASSLGGQGEWEPLHF

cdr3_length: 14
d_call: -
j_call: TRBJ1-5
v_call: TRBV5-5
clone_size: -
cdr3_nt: TGTGCCAGCAGCTGGTCTGCAGGCGACCAGCCCCAGCATTTT
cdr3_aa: CASSWSAGDQPQHF